Listed below are T cell receptor beta chains from one sample, sequenced in a study of T cell repertoires in cytomegalovirus infection. TCRdb passed the reads through MiXCR, listing each CDR3 protein once. The sample consists of about 360,000 distinct CDR3 sequences, about a sixth of them appearing once. Sequenced sample: PBMCs. The receptors derive from a human donor in good health (CMV status not recorded). Some clones in this sample may be carry-over from other donors' samples. Each CDR3 is given with its conserved first and last residue. Fields, in order: clone size, D gene, J gene, V gene, CDR3 length, CDR3 protein, CDR3 DNA. A D gene is named only where the DNA matches it firmly. Where a row states a size, it is once, few, many or the class of an expanded clone; other rows omit it.

abundance: few
d_gene: .
j_gene: TRBJ2-6
v_gene: TRBV6-5
len: 15
CDR3aa: CASSVQGSGANVLTF
CDR3nt: TGTGCCAGCAGTGTCCAGGGTTCTGGGGCCAACGTCCTGACTTTC

abundance: many
d_gene: .
j_gene: TRBJ1-2
v_gene: TRBV7-2
len: 13
CDR3aa: CASSPGQSYGYTF
CDR3nt: TGTGCCAGCAGCCCGGGGCAGTCCTATGGCTACACCTTC

abundance: many
d_gene: .
j_gene: TRBJ2-5
v_gene: TRBV7-2
len: 13
CDR3aa: CASSLGQLETQYF
CDR3nt: TGTGCCAGCAGCTTGGGGCAGCTAGAGACCCAGTACTTC

abundance: .
d_gene: .
j_gene: TRBJ2-7
v_gene: TRBV28
len: 12
CDR3aa: CASGGNSYEQYF
CDR3nt: TGTGCCAGCGGGGGAAACTCCTACGAGCAGTACTTC

abundance: .
d_gene: .
j_gene: TRBJ1-4
v_gene: TRBV7-9
len: 17
CDR3aa: CASSPSRNFRPLEKLFF
CDR3nt: TGTGCCAGCAGCCCATCCCGCAATTTCAGACCTCTTGAAAAACTGTTTTTT

abundance: .
d_gene: .
j_gene: TRBJ2-7
v_gene: TRBV28
len: 13
CDR3aa: CASSLPSTYEQYF
CDR3nt: TGTGCCAGCAGTTTACCGTCCACCTACGAGCAGTACTTC

abundance: many
d_gene: .
j_gene: TRBJ2-5
v_gene: TRBV7-6
len: 15
CDR3aa: CASSLRGNRGETQYF
CDR3nt: TGTGCCAGCAGCTTACGGGGGAATCGGGGGGAGACCCAGTACTTC

abundance: .
d_gene: .
j_gene: TRBJ2-3
v_gene: TRBV2
len: 14
CDR3aa: CASSALGPTDTQYF
CDR3nt: TGTGCCAGCAGTGCACTAGGCCCTACAGATACGCAGTATTTT

abundance: many
d_gene: .
j_gene: TRBJ1-1
v_gene: TRBV14
len: 12
CDR3aa: CASSQVSGKAFF
CDR3nt: TGTGCCAGCAGCCAAGTCTCGGGTAAAGCTTTCTTT

abundance: few
d_gene: .
j_gene: TRBJ2-5
v_gene: TRBV7-9
len: 15
CDR3aa: CASSSRHGDAETQYF
CDR3nt: TGTGCCAGCAGCTCACGACATGGGGACGCAGAGACCCAGTACTTC

abundance: .
d_gene: TRBD2
j_gene: TRBJ2-5
v_gene: TRBV5-3
len: 16
CDR3aa: CASRDGLAGNSGTQYF
CDR3nt: TGTGCCAGCAGGGATGGACTAGCGGGGAATAGCGGGACCCAGTACTTC

abundance: few
d_gene: .
j_gene: TRBJ2-1
v_gene: TRBV27
len: 14
CDR3aa: CASTRPGRDNEQFF
CDR3nt: TGTGCCAGCACCCGCCCGGGACGAGACAATGAGCAGTTCTTC

abundance: .
d_gene: .
j_gene: TRBJ2-7
v_gene: TRBV5-1
len: 15
CDR3aa: CASSLMAGGLHEQYF
CDR3nt: TGCGCCAGCAGCTTGATGGCAGGGGGACTCCACGAGCAGTACTTC

abundance: .
d_gene: .
j_gene: TRBJ2-2
v_gene: TRBV27
len: 16
CDR3aa: CASSPIAGQNTGELFF
CDR3nt: TGTGCCAGCAGTCCGATCGCGGGGCAGAACACCGGGGAGCTGTTTTTT

abundance: many
d_gene: .
j_gene: TRBJ1-6
v_gene: TRBV12-3/TRBV12-4
len: 14
CDR3aa: CASRIAGKRSPLHF
CDR3nt: TGTGCCAGCAGAATCGCGGGGAAACGATCACCCCTCCACTTT

abundance: few
d_gene: TRBD1
j_gene: TRBJ2-3
v_gene: TRBV20-1
len: 14
CDR3aa: CSAPRQGSTDTQYF
CDR3nt: TGCAGTGCCCCTCGACAGGGAAGCACAGATACGCAGTATTTT

abundance: .
d_gene: .
j_gene: TRBJ2-5
v_gene: TRBV19
len: 18
CDR3aa: CASNLLSLASTFQETQYF
CDR3nt: TGTGCCAGTAATCTTTTGTCTTTGGCTAGTACGTTCCAAGAGACCCAGTACTTC

abundance: many
d_gene: .
j_gene: TRBJ2-5
v_gene: TRBV7-2
len: 14
CDR3aa: CASSSRLGEKTQYF
CDR3nt: TGTGCCAGCAGCTCCCGACTGGGGGAGAAGACCCAGTACTTC

abundance: many
d_gene: .
j_gene: TRBJ2-1
v_gene: TRBV7-8
len: 18
CDR3aa: CASSLDRWVFLIDDEQFF
CDR3nt: TGTGCCAGCAGCTTAGATAGATGGGTCTTTTTAATTGACGATGAGCAGTTCTTC

abundance: .
d_gene: .
j_gene: TRBJ1-3
v_gene: TRBV27
len: 14
CDR3aa: CASMKGIAGNTIYF
CDR3nt: TGTGCCAGCATGAAAGGGATAGCTGGAAACACCATATATTTT

abundance: few
d_gene: .
j_gene: TRBJ1-4
v_gene: TRBV4-1
len: 14
CDR3aa: CASSQGNQFEKLFF
CDR3nt: TGCGCCAGCAGCCAAGGCAACCAATTTGAAAAACTGTTTTTT

abundance: few
d_gene: .
j_gene: TRBJ1-1
v_gene: TRBV6-1
len: 13
CDR3aa: CASNKGPGTEAFF
CDR3nt: TGTGCCAGCAACAAGGGGCCAGGTACTGAAGCTTTCTTT

abundance: .
d_gene: .
j_gene: TRBJ2-3
v_gene: TRBV6-6
len: 15
CDR3aa: CASSPGTSGADTQYF
CDR3nt: TGTGCCAGCAGTCCCGGGACATCGGGGGCAGATACGCAGTATTTT

abundance: many
d_gene: .
j_gene: TRBJ1-4
v_gene: TRBV4-3
len: 16
CDR3aa: CASSQESDLRHEKLFF
CDR3nt: TGCGCCAGCAGCCAAGAGTCGGACCTTCGACATGAAAAACTGTTTTTT

abundance: many
d_gene: .
j_gene: TRBJ2-3
v_gene: TRBV7-2
len: 17
CDR3aa: CASSLAVRGRGTDTQYF
CDR3nt: TGTGCCAGCAGCTTAGCGGTACGGGGACGGGGCACAGATACGCAGTATTTT

abundance: few
d_gene: TRBD1
j_gene: TRBJ1-5
v_gene: TRBV12-3/TRBV12-4
len: 17
CDR3aa: CASSTKLRGYSNQPQHF
CDR3nt: TGTGCCAGCAGTACAAAGCTCAGGGGGTATAGCAATCAGCCCCAGCATTTT

abundance: .
d_gene: .
j_gene: TRBJ1-4
v_gene: TRBV2
len: 14
CDR3aa: CASSLHRGPEKLFF
CDR3nt: TGTGCCAGCAGCTTACATCGGGGGCCTGAAAAACTGTTTTTT

abundance: many
d_gene: TRBD1
j_gene: TRBJ2-1
v_gene: TRBV7-6
len: 11
CDR3aa: CASSFRDSLFF
CDR3nt: TGTGCCAGCAGCTTCCGGGACAGTTTATTCTTC

abundance: few
d_gene: .
j_gene: TRBJ2-1
v_gene: TRBV10-3
len: 15
CDR3aa: CAISEGGGPYNEQFF
CDR3nt: TGTGCCATCAGTGAAGGGGGAGGGCCCTACAATGAGCAGTTCTTC

abundance: once
d_gene: .
j_gene: TRBJ1-1
v_gene: TRBV6-6
len: 14
CDR3aa: CASSYGPTNTEAFF
CDR3nt: TGTGCCAGCAGTTACGGACCGACGAACACTGAAGCTTTCTTT

abundance: few
d_gene: .
j_gene: TRBJ1-2
v_gene: TRBV2
len: 15
CDR3aa: CASSDLRDSNYGYTF
CDR3nt: TGTGCCAGCAGTGACCTACGAGATTCTAACTATGGCTACACCTTC

abundance: few
d_gene: .
j_gene: TRBJ2-6
v_gene: TRBV19
len: 15
CDR3aa: CASRDVRSGANVLTF
CDR3nt: TGTGCCAGCCGGGACGTACGCTCTGGGGCCAACGTCCTGACTTTC

abundance: many
d_gene: .
j_gene: TRBJ1-2
v_gene: TRBV12-3/TRBV12-4
len: 13
CDR3aa: CASSPPEAEGYTF
CDR3nt: TGTGCCAGCAGCCCCCCGGAGGCAGAGGGCTACACCTTC

abundance: .
d_gene: TRBD1
j_gene: TRBJ2-7
v_gene: TRBV18
len: 14
CDR3aa: CASSPPTGSYEQYF
CDR3nt: TGTGCCAGCTCACCACCGACAGGGTCCTACGAGCAGTACTTC

abundance: once
d_gene: .
j_gene: TRBJ1-5
v_gene: TRBV19
len: 12
CDR3aa: CASGTMGLPQHF
CDR3nt: TGTGCCAGTGGGACTATGGGTCTGCCCCAGCATTTT

abundance: .
d_gene: .
j_gene: TRBJ2-1
v_gene: TRBV27
len: 14
CDR3aa: CASSSTDGYNEQFF
CDR3nt: TGTGCCAGCAGTTCCACGGATGGTTACAATGAGCAGTTCTTC

abundance: .
d_gene: .
j_gene: TRBJ2-5
v_gene: TRBV7-2
len: 16
CDR3aa: CASSIGARVEGETQYF
CDR3nt: TGTGCCAGCAGCATAGGCGCCCGTGTGGAGGGAGAGACCCAGTACTTC

abundance: few
d_gene: TRBD1
j_gene: TRBJ1-5
v_gene: TRBV20-1
len: 13
CDR3aa: CSARETGLQPQHF
CDR3nt: TGCAGTGCTAGAGAGACAGGGCTCCAGCCCCAGCATTTT

abundance: .
d_gene: .
j_gene: TRBJ1-5
v_gene: TRBV20-1
len: 15
CDR3aa: CSARRLGREDQPQHF
CDR3nt: TGCAGTGCTAGACGGTTGGGCAGGGAAGATCAGCCCCAGCATTTT

abundance: many
d_gene: .
j_gene: TRBJ2-7
v_gene: TRBV12-3/TRBV12-4
len: 14
CDR3aa: CASSPGQVENEQYF
CDR3nt: TGTGCCAGCAGTCCCGGGCAGGTAGAAAACGAGCAGTACTTC

abundance: .
d_gene: .
j_gene: TRBJ2-3
v_gene: TRBV5-1
len: 17
CDR3aa: CASSLGISDYSTDTQYF
CDR3nt: TGCGCCAGCAGCTTGGGGATCTCAGATTATAGCACAGATACGCAGTATTTT

abundance: many
d_gene: .
j_gene: TRBJ1-1
v_gene: TRBV5-8
len: 14
CDR3aa: CASSRGQIWSAAFF
CDR3nt: TGTGCCAGCAGCCGAGGACAGATTTGGTCGGCAGCTTTCTTT